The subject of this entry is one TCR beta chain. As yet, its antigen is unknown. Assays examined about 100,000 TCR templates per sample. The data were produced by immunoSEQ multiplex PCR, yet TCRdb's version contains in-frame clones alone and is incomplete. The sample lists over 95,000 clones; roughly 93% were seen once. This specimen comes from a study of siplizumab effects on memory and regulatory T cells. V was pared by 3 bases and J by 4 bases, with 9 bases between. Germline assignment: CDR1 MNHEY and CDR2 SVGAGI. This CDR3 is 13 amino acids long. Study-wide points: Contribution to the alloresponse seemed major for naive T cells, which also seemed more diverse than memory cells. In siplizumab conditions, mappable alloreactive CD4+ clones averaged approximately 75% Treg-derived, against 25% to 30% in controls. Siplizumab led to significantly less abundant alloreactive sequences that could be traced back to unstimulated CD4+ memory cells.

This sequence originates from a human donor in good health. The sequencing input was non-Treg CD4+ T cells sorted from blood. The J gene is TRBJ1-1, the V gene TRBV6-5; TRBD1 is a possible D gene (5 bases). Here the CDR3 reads CASSYGGATEAFF. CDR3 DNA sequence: TGTGCCAGCAGTTATGGGGGTGCCACTGAAGCTTTCTTT.